The entry below gives a single T cell receptor (beta chain) sequence along with its context. Its target is not known. TCRdb used MiXCR to reprocess the 5' RACE reads, holding one entry per CDR3 protein. Among more than 650,000 distinct CDR3 sequences listed, roughly 12% were seen once. The data were obtained in a study of CD8 T cells in ankylosing spondylitis. Germline trimming cut 10 bases from V and 2 bases from J; bases unmatched to any gene: 7. There are 15 residues in the CDR3. Per germline, CDR1 MNHNS and CDR2 SASEGT. Study-level points and caveats: Blood of patients with ankylosing spondylitis appeared to be characterized by a TCR beta motif of about eight highly homologous variants.

Sequenced sample: blood, either unsorted or a sorted T cell fraction (not recorded which). The chain joins TRBV6-1 to TRBJ2-5, with TRBD2 identical over 13 bases. The sequence came from a male donor with ankylosing spondylitis. The CDR3 spells CATARGLAGQETQYF. The CDR3 coding sequence is TGTGCCACCGCAAGGGGACTAGCGGGACAAGAGACCCAGTACTTC.